The TCR beta chain under discussion was sequenced for a study of glioma-infiltrating T cells after dendritic cell vaccination (TCRdb year 2016). Background on the whole study: The cohort comprised approximately 15 glioblastoma patients from Phase I and II dendritic cell vaccination trials, 9 newly diagnosed and 6 with recurrent disease. Between the early 2000s and the early 2010s, patients were given autologous tumor lysate-pulsed dendritic cell vaccination. The vaccine was prepared from monocyte-derived dendritic cells that were cultured for approximately seven days with IL-4 and GM-CSF and then pulsed overnight with autologous tumor lysate. Each patient was given three intradermal dendritic cell vaccine injections, spaced two weeks apart, in the arm below the axilla. In glioblastoma patients vaccinated with dendritic cells, deep sequencing of TCR beta CDR3 regions served to measure the amount of tumor-infiltrating lymphocytes and to compare repertoires between tumor and blood. Survival after dendritic cell vaccination was correlated with TCR sequencing metrics, such as TIL content and the overlap between tumor and blood repertoires. Summary of the overall study and its limitations: The three-group TCR overlap response model was described as speculative and requiring prospective validation. After dendritic cell vaccination, a higher estimated pretreatment TIL content predicted longer time to progression and overall survival. TCR clonality showed no direct relationship with survival, which suggests that a diverse polyclonal response may matter. The cohort was small and heterogeneous, with few patients having full blood and tumor sets and even fewer initial-recurrent tumor pairs.

The immunoSEQ assay amplified TCRB CDR3 regions from approximately 2 micrograms of genomic DNA, or from all available DNA when less than that amount was available. Multiplex PCR used 60 forward primers for TCR V beta segments and 13 reverse primers for J beta segments. To estimate the number of reads per starting template, synthetic control templates were added to each sample at limiting dilution. The Illumina HiSeq System generated 87 bp sequencing reads. The authors' pipeline ran thus. PCR and sequencing errors were removed by merging closely related sequences with a nearest neighbor algorithm. TCR overlap was measured as the percentage of unique tumor TCR beta sequences that were also present in the peripheral blood of the same patient. Held by TCRdb, this immuneACCESS table contains in-frame sequences only and omits some clones. Under half of the omission traces to an unresolved V gene where checked; the cause of the rest is unknown. V, J and clone size were drawn from that table, and D and trimming were deduced from the DNA. This sample comprises approximately 48,000 clones, 70% to 90% of them detected only once. Of the sample, 5% to 6.5% falls within the top ten clones.

With respect to this clone: The target of this receptor is not known. Per-base qualities were not stored, and no clone one base away is much larger.

The germline V gene provides CDR1 SGHTA and CDR2 FQGTGA. Relative to germline, V is missing 5 bases and J is missing 8 bases, with 14 bases of the junction outside any gene match. The CDR3 runs 15 amino acids, cysteine and phenylalanine included. Left in the record is the CDR3 DNA by itself, 45 bases read in frame from the first base. Reading the label with the study, this specimen's time point is: after dendritic cell vaccination, including at tumor progression/relapse. Selection of patients required sufficient residual fresh-frozen tumor tissue and over two years of available survival data. None of the glioblastoma patients carried an isocitrate dehydrogenase mutation, although molecular status otherwise varied. PBMC were collected before vaccination, two weeks after the third vaccination, and at tumor progression if tumor progression occurred. The Qiagen DNeasy Blood extraction Kit was used to extract genomic DNA.

The clonotype originates from a human donor with glioblastoma. The V and J segments used are TRBV7-3 and TRBJ1-2; a stretch of 7 junction bases matches TRBD1. This specimen was blood, taken after dendritic cell vaccination. The sequence in DNA is TGTGCCAGCAGCCCCAACAGGGGATCGGTAGACGGCTACACCTTC. Its amino acids are CASSPNRGSVDGYTF.